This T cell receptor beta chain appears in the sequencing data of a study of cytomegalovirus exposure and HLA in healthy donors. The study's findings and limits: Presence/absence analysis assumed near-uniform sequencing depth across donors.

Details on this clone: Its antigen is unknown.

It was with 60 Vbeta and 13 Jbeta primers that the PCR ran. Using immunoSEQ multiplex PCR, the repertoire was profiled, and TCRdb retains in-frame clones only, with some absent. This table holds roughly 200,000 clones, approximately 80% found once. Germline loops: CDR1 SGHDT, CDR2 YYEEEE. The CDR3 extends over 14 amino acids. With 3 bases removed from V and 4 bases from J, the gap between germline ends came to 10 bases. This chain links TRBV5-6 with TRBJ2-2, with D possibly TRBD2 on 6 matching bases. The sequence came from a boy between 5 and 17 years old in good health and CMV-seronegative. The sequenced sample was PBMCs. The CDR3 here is CASSYKGGTGELFF. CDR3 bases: TGTGCCAGCAGCTATAAGGGAGGCACCGGGGAGCTGTTTTTT.